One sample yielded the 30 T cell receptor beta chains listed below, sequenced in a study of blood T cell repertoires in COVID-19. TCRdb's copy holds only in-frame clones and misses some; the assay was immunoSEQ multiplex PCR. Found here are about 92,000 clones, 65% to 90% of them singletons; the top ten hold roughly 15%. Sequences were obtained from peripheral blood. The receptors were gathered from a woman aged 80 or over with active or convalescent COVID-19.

CDR3 amino acids: CASSRQQGVAGELFF. The CDR3 DNA sequence: TGTGCCAGCAGCCGTCAACAGGGGGTAGCCGGGGAGCTGTTTTTT. V usage is TRBV11-2 and J usage is TRBJ2-2, with 8 bases aligning to TRBD1. This CDR3 contains 15 residues. CDR1 and CDR2 (germline): SGHAT, FQNNGV. J was trimmed by 6 bases and V by 5 bases; bases with no gene match: 8.

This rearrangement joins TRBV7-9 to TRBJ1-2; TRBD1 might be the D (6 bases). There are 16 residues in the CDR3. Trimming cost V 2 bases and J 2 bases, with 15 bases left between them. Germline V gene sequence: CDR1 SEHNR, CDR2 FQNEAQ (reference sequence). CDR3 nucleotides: TGTGCCAGCAGCTTACCCCTGGGCCAGGGGAACTATGGCTACACCTTC. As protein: CASSLPLGQGNYGYTF.

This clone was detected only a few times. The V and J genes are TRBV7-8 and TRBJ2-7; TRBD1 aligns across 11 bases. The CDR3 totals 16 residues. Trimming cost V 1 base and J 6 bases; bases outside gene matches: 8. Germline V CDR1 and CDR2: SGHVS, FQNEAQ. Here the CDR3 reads CASSLGRSGTGGEQYF. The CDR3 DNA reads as TGTGCCAGCAGCTTAGGACGCTCCGGGACAGGGGGCGAGCAGTACTTC.

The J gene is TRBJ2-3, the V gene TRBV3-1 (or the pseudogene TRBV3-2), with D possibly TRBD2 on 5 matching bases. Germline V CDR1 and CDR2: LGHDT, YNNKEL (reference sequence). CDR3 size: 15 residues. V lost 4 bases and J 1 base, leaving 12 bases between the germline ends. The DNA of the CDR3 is TGTGCCAGCAGCCCCTTGGGTAGCGGCACAGATACGCAGTATTTT. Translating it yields CASSPLGSGTDTQYF.

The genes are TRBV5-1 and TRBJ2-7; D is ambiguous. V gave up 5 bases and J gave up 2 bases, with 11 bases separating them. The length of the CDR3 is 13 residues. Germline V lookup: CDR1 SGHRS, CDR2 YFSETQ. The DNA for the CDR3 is TGCGCCAGCAGTTCCGGGTCCCCCTACGAGCAGTACTTC. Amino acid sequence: CASSSGSPYEQYF. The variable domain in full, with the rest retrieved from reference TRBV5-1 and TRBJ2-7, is KAGVTQTPRYLIKTRGQQVTLSCSPISGHRSVSWYQQTPGQGLQFLFEYFSETQRNKGNFPGRFSGRQFSNSRSEMNVSTLELGDSALYLCASSSGSPYEQYFGPGTRLTVT.

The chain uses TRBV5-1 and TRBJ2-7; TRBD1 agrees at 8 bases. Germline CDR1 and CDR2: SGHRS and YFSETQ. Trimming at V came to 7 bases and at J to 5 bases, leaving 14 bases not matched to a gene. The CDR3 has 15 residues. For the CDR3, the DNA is TGCGCCAGCCGCTCCGGGGACAGGCCGGGGGACGAGCAGTACTTC. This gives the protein CASRSGDRPGDEQYF.

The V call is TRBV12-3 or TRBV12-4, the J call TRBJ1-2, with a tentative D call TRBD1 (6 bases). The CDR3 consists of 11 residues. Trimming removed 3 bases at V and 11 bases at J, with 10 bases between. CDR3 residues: CASSFIGGYTF. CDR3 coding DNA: TGTGCCAGCAGTTTTATAGGGGGTTACACCTTC.

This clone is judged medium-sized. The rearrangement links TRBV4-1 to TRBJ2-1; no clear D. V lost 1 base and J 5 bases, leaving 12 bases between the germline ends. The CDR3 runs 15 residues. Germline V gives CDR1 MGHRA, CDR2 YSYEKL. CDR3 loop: CASSQGSIGDNEQFF. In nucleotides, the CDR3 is TGCGCCAGCAGCCAAGGATCCATAGGAGACAATGAGCAGTTCTTC.

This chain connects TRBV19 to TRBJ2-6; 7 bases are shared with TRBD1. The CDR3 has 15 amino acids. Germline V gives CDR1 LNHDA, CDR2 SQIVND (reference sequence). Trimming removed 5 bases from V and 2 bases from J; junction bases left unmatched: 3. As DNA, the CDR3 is TGTGCCAGTAGTGTCACAGGGGCTGGGGCCAACGTCCTGACTTTC. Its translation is CASSVTGAGANVLTF. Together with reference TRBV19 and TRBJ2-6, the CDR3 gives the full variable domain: DGGITQSPKYLFRKEGQNVTLSCEQNLNHDAMYWYRQDPGQGLRLIYYSQIVNDFQKGDIAEGYSVSREKKESFPLTVTSAQKNPTAFYLCASSVTGAGANVLTFGAGSRLTVL.

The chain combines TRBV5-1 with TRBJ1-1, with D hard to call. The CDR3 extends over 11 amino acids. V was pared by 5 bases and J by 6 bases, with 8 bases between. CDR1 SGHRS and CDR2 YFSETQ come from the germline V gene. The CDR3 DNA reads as TGCGCCAGCAGGGCGGGTGCTGAAGCTTTCTTT. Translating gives CASRAGAEAFF.

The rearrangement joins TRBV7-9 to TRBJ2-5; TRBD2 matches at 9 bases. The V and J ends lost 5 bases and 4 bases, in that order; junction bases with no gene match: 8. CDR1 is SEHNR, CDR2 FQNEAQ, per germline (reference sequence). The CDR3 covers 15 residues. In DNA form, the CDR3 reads TGTGCCAGCAGCCTATTAGCGGGAGAGGGAGAGACCCAGTACTTC. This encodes CASSLLAGEGETQYF.

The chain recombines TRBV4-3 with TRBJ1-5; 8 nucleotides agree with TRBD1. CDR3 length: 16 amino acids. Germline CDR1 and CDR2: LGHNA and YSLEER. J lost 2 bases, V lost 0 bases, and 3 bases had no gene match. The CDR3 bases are TGCGCCAGCAGCCAAGAAATGACAGGGGGCAATCAGCCCCAGCATTTT. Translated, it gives CASSQEMTGGNQPQHF.

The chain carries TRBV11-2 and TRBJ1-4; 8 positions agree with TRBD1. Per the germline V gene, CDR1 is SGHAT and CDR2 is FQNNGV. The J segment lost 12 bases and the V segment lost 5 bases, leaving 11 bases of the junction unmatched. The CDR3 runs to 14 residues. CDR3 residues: CASSPGQVLAELFF. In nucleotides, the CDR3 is TGTGCCAGCAGCCCGGGACAGGTCCTCGCGGAACTGTTTTTT.

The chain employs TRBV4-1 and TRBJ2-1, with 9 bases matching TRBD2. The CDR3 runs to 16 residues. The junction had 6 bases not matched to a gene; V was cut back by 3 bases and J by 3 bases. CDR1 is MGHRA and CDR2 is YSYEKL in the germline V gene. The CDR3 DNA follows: TGCGCCAGCAGCCATGATCCTAGCGGGAACTACAATGAGCAGTTCTTC. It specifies CASSHDPSGNYNEQFF.

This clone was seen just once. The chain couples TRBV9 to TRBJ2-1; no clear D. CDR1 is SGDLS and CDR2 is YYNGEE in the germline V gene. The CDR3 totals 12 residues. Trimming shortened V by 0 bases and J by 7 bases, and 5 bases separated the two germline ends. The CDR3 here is CASSVGLNEQFF. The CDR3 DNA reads TGTGCCAGCAGCGTAGGACTTAATGAGCAGTTCTTC. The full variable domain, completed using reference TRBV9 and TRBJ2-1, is DSGVTQTPKHLITATGQRVTLRCSPRSGDLSVYWYQQSLDQGLQFLIQYYNGEERAKGNILERFSAQQFPDLHSELNLSSLELGDSALYFCASSVGLNEQFFGPGTRLTVL.

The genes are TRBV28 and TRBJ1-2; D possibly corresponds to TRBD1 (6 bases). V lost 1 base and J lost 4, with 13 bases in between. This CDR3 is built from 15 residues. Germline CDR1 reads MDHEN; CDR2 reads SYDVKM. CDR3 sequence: CASSLYRTASYGYTF. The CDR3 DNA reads TGTGCCAGCAGTTTATACAGGACAGCGAGCTATGGCTACACCTTC.

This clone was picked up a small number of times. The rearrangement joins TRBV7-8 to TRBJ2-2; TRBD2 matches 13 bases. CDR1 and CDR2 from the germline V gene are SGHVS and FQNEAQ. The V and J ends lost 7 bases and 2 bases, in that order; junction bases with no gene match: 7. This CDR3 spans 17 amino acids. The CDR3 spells CASKSLAGGPNTGELFF. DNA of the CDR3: TGTGCCAGCAAATCACTAGCGGGGGGGCCCAACACCGGGGAGCTGTTTTTT. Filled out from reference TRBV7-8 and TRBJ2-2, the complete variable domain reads GAGVSQSPRYKVAKRGQDVALRCDPISGHVSLFWYQQALGQGPEFLTYFQNEAQLDKSGLPSDRFFAERPEGSVSTLKIQRTQQEDSAVYLCASKSLAGGPNTGELFFGEGSRLTVL.

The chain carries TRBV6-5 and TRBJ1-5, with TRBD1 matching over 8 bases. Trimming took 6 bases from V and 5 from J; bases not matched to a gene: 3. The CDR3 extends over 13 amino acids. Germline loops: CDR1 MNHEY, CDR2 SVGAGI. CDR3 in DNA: TGTGCCAGCAGCCCGGACAGGGATCAGCCCCAGCATTTT. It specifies CASSPDRDQPQHF.

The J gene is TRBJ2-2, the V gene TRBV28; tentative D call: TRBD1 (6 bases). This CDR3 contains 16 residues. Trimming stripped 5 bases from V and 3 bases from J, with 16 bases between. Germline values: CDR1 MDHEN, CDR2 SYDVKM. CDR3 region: CASSQQGAEDTGELFF. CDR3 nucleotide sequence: TGTGCCAGCAGTCAACAGGGCGCGGAGGACACCGGGGAGCTGTTTTTT.

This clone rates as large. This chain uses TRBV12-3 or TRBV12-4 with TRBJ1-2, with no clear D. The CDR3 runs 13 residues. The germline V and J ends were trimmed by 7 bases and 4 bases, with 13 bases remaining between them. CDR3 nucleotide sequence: TGTGCCAGCACGGTAGTGGGAGCCTATGGCTACACCTTC. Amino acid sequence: CASTVVGAYGYTF.

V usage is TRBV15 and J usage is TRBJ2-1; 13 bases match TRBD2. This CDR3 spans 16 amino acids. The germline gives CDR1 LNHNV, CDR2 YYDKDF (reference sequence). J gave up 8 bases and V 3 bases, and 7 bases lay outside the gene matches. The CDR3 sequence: CATSSTTSGREYEQFF. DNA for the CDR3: TGTGCCACCAGCAGTACCACTAGCGGGAGGGAGTATGAGCAGTTCTTC.

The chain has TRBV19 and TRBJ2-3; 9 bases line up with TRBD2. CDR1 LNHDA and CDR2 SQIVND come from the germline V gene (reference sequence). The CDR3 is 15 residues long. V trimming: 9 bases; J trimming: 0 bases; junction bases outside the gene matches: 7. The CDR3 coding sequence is TGTGCCAGCAGGACTAGCGCGACGAGCACAGATACGCAGTATTTT. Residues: CASRTSATSTDTQYF.

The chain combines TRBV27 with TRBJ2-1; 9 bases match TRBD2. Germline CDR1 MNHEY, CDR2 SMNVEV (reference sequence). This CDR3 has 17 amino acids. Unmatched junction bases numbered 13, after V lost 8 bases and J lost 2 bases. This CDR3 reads CASAGKAGGGPYNEQFF. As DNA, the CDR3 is TGTGCCAGCGCCGGGAAAGCGGGGGGCGGCCCCTACAATGAGCAGTTCTTC.

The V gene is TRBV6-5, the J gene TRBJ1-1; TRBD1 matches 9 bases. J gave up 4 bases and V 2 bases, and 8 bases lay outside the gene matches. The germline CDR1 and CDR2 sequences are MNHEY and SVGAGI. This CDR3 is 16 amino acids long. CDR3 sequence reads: CASSYGRDREFTEAFF. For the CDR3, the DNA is TGTGCCAGCAGTTACGGCCGGGACAGGGAATTCACTGAAGCTTTCTTT.

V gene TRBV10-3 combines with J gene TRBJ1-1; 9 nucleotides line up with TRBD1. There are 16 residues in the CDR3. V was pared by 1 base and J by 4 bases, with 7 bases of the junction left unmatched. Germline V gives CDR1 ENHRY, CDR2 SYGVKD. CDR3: CAISEFGGQGGTEAFF. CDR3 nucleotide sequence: TGTGCCATCAGTGAGTTCGGGGGACAGGGCGGCACTGAAGCTTTCTTT.

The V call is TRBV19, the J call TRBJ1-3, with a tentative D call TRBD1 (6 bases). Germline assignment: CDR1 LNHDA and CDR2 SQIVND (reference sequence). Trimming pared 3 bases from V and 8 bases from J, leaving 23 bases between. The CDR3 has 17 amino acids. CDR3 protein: CASSIQGTAFQGYTIYF. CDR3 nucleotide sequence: TGTGCCAGTAGTATCCAGGGGACGGCATTCCAGGGCTACACCATATATTTT.

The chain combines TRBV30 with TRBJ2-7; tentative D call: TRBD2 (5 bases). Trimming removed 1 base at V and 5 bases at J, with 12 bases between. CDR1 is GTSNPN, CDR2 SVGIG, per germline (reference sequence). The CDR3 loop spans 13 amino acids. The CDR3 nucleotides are TGTGCCTGGAGTGCTAGCCCCGCGGACGAGCAGTACTTC. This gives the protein CAWSASPADEQYF.

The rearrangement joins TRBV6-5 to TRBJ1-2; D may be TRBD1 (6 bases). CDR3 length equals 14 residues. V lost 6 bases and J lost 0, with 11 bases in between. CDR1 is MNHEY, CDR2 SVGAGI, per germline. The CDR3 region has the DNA TGTGCCAGCAGAGAGGCAGGGGCTAACTATGGCTACACCTTC. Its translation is CASREAGANYGYTF.

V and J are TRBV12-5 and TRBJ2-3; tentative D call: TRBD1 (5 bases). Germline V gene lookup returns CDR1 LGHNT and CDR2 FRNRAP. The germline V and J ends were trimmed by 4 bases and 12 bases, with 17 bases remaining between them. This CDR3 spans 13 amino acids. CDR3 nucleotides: TGTGCTAGTGGTTCGCACCCCCCAGGGTATCAGTATTTT. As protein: CASGSHPPGYQYF.

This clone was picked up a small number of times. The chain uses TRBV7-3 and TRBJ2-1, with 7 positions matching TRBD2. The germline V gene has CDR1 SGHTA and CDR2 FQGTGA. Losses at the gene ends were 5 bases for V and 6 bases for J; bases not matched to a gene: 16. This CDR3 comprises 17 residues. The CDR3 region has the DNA TGTGCCAGCAGCCGTCGGGGAGGGGACCCGCTAGTCAATGAGCAGTTCTTC. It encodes CASSRRGGDPLVNEQFF.